This T cell receptor (beta chain) comes out of a study of blood T cell repertoires in COVID-19. Study information: Whether acute or convalescent, the COVID-19 samples came from the United States, Italy and Spain. PBMCs, B-cell-depleted T cells, or T cells provided the cDNA or gDNA that made up the material.

Under the authors' procedure: Estimation of nucleated cell counts relied on the amplification of reference gene primers. Libraries were prepared by immunoSEQ multiplex PCR; TCRdb keeps only in-frame clonotypes and omits some of them. That table supplies the V and J calls and clone size; D and trimming were determined from the DNA. The sample includes 85,000 to 100,000 clones, around 80% of them seen just once. From germline, CDR1 is SGHAT and CDR2 FQDESV (reference sequence). This CDR3 contains 13 residues. V lost 2 bases and J lost 4, with 5 bases in between. The specimen sequenced was peripheral blood. The origin of this receptor is a middle-aged man who had recovered from COVID-19. The chain employs TRBV11-1 and TRBJ2-2, with D possibly TRBD1 on 5 matching bases. The CDR3 nucleotides are TGTGCCAGCAGCTTACAGGGCACCGGGGAGCTGTTTTTT. This sequence encodes CASSLQGTGELFF. The full variable domain, in which reference TRBV11-1 and TRBJ2-2 provide the parts outside the CDR3, is EAEVAQSPRYKITEKSQAVAFWCDPISGHATLYWYRQILGQGPELLVQFQDESVVDDSQLPKDRFSAERLKGVDSTLKIQPAELGDSAMYLCASSLQGTGELFFGEGSRLTVL.